This record covers a single T cell receptor (beta chain). It lacks a known antigen. No much larger clone exists at a distance of one base, and base qualities are not known. The sample is drawn from a study of T cells in Graves' hyperthyroidism and ophthalmopathy (dated by TCRdb to the late 2010s). In terms of the full investigation: To identify TCR V-J signatures that set the groups apart, the researchers used a discovery cohort of about a hundred patients, made up of under 45 with Graves' ophthalmopathy and 55 to 65 with stable Graves' hyperthyroidism. Following sampling, methimazole starting at 30 mg daily was given to hyperthyroidism patients, and high-dose intravenous methylprednisolone was given to ophthalmopathy patients. In about 6 Graves' hyperthyroidism patients, the study also compared T-cell repertoires from thyroid tissue with T-cell repertoires from blood. Prospective prediction of ophthalmopathy was tested in an independent validation cohort of 18 to 20 hyperthyroidism patients and around 16 patients who later progressed to ophthalmopathy. For training and testing, the approximately 92 patients in the discovery cohort were randomly divided in a 7:3 ratio. TCR Vbeta CDR3 sequencing of 130 to 150 peripheral blood samples (under 45 ophthalmopathy, over 70 hyperthyroidism and some 17 progressor patients) is reported in the paper. The research as a whole found: In cross-validation, a model built on a 13 V-J signature told ophthalmopathy apart from stable hyperthyroidism with just under 90% sensitivity and about 81% specificity, and in testing the same model reached 80%/75%. Most expanded thyroid clonotypes (frequency above 0.001) were also found in blood, which suggests that blood repertoires may mirror thyroid immune responses. In validation, the model predicted progression to ophthalmopathy with just under 71% sensitivity and about 73% specificity, a median of about 6 months before onset. No statistical method was used to fix the sample size in advance, and group allocation was not hidden from the investigators.

The TCR beta CDR3 regions were amplified from RNA transcripts. For the first round of RT-PCR on the TCR CDR3, the HTBI primer set was used together with the Qiagen OneStep RT-PCR kit. A second multiplex PCR round built the libraries, followed by size selection and purification. The libraries were sequenced on an Illumina HiSeq2000 using paired-end 100 bp reads. The authors' analysis ran thus. SOAPnuke was used to process the raw data, removing reads that contained adapters or uncalled bases, had a mean Phred below 15, or lacked an exact match to the constant primer or identifier. High-quality paired reads were merged with COPE v1.2.5, and unique nucleotide sequences were defined as clonotypes. MiTCR v1.1 was used to align the clonotypes against IMGT TRBV, TRBD and TRBJ reference segments. The analysis was restricted to V-J combinations with a frequency above 0.0001, which together covered 99.2% of the repertoires. A TCS score was defined as the ratio between F50 (clonal expansion) and ExV (chaos), using BLOSUM62-based TCRdist between CDR3 peptides within each V-J. Welch's t-statistics and random forest reduced 500 to 650 V-J features to fewer than 15, which were used in a naive Bayes classifier (R e1071). Thyroid-blood repertoire similarity was quantified with the Morisita-Horn index. The raw public reads went through TCRdb reprocessing: fastp at Q25, MiXCR clone calling, in-frame beta chains kept. One record per CDR3 amino acid sequence lists the most common genes and DNA. V and J calls and clone size were set by TCRdb, not the authors. In all, the sample holds 450,000 to 700,000 distinct CDR3 sequences, and 46% of those were seen once. About 20% of the sample is taken by the ten largest.

Patients with uncontrolled infections, other autoimmune diseases, pregnancy or lactation were excluded. Diagnoses were established on the basis of clinical symptoms, serum thyroxine and TRAb, thyroid ultrasound, and orbital computed tomography. Total RNA was extracted with Trizol reagent, and quality was checked on an Agilent 2100 Bioanalyzer. The germline ends are 14 bases apart after V is trimmed by 0 bases and J by 9 bases. The CDR3 contains 15 residues, cysteine and phenylalanine counted. Only CDR3 DNA is held: 45 bases, read in frame from base 1. Based on the germline V gene (reference sequence), the CDR1 and CDR2 sequences are LGHDT and YNNKEL.

The source is an adult woman with Graves' disease, either hyperthyroidism or ophthalmopathy (not recorded which). The source material was peripheral blood or thyroid tissue (not recorded which). Recombination linked TRBV3-1 to TRBJ2-2, with no D gene named confidently. The nucleotide sequence is TGTGCCAGCAGCCAAGATCTCGCCGCCGTCTGGGAGCTGTTTTTT. It specifies CASSQDLAAVWELFF.